Described below is a single T cell receptor (beta chain) sequence and its context. The data belong to a study of shared clonotypes between healthy human individuals. Using immunoSEQ multiplex PCR, the repertoire was profiled, and TCRdb retains in-frame clones only, with some absent. The table shows over 1.5 million clones, with 95% to 99% occurring only once. There are 14 residues in the CDR3. The V gene's germline CDR1 is MNHNS and CDR2 SASEGT. V dropped 5 bases and J dropped 8; count of bases not matched to a gene: 8. The sample consisted of naive CD4+ T cells sorted from blood. Subset noted: CD45RA+ positively selected. This rearrangement joins TRBV6-1 to TRBJ1-1, with 10 nucleotides matching TRBD1. The sequence was obtained from a man aged 25-45 years in good health. CDR3 sequence: CASSKTGTGVEAFF. The CDR3 nucleotides are TGTGCCAGCAGTAAGACCGGGACAGGGGTCGAAGCTTTCTTT.